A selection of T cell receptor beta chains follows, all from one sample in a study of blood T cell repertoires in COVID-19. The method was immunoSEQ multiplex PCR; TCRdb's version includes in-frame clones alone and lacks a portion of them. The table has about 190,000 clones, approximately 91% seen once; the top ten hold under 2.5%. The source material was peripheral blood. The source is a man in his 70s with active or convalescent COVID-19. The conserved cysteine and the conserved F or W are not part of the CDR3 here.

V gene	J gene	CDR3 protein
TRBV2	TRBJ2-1	ASGSGGGRYNEQF
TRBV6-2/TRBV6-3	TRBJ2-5	ASRPTGATETQY
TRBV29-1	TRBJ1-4	SVLGTGDEKLF
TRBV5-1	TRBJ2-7	ASSKTGTQASYEQY
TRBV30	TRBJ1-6	AWMRAGTGTSPLH
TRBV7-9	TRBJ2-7	ASSSDRSSYEQY
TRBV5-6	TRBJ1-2	ASSPVTGTYGYT
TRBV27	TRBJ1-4	ASSFFPGATNEKLF
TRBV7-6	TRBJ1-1	ASSLVGGVNTEAF
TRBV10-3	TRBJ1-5	AISRTGGLQPQH
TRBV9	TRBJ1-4	ASSVGQLPNEKLF
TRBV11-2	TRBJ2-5	ASSLFSGGGGETQY
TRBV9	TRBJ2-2	ASNDLTGPPSGTGELF
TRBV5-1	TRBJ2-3	ASSRVATDTQY
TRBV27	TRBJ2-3	ASSITGGPTDTQY
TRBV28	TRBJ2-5	ASSSGRAKGETQY
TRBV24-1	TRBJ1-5	ATSDTGQNQPQH
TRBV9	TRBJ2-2	ASSELAGWNTGELF
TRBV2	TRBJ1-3	ASSETTSGNTIY
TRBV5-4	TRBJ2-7	ASSLERTGGEQY
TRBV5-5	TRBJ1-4	ASSHYGQGAGLF
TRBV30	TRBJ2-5	AWSGRGRWKTQY
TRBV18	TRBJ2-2	ASSQSYTGELF
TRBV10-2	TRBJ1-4	ASSAAGDTGNEKLF
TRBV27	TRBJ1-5	ASSTEGAPDH
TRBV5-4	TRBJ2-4	ASSTRDKNIQY
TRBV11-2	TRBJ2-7	ASSLAGLPSEQY
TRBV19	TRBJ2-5	ASSRIQQTKRQETQY
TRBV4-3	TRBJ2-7	ASSQSPGGAYEQY
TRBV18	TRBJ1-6	ASSPQQRRLYNSPLH
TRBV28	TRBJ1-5	AGVRGGSNQPQH
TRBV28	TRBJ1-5	ASTELNQPQH
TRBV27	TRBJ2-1	ASSSHPLYYNEQF
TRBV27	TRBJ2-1	ASSFDRVWTSGSKGNEQF
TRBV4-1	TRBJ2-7	ASSHKNLDRGNLYEQY
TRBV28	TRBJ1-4	ASRPQGALEKLF
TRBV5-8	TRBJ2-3	ASSLREPDTQY
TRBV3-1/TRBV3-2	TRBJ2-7	ASSQVGRGYEQY
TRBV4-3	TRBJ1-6	ASSQDEGSPLH
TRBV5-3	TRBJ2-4	ARRPGQGKNLAKNIQY
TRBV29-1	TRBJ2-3	SVSSGSVPDTQY
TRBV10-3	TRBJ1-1	AISLRENTEAF
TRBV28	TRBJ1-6	ASSFTTYGTGSYNSPLH
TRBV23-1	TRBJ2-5	ASQGRQETQY
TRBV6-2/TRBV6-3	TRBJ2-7	ASSLTTGPYEQY
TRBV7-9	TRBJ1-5	ASSLIQGTAPSPQH
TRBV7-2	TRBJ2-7	ASSLGIGAYEQY
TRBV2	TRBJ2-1	ASSYNLPLAGAPNEQF
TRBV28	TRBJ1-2	ASSPGDSQGDT
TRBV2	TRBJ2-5	ASSVGLQETQY
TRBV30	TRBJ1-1	AWSAIGRNTEAF
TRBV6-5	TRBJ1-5	ASRPGQTREPQH
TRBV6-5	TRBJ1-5	ASSGQGRNQPQH
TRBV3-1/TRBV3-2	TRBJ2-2	ASSRGSGTGELF
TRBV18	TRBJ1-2	ASSPDRAGGYT
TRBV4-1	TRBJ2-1	ASSQSTSGSYNEQF
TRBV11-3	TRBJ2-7	ASSPSGGSEQY
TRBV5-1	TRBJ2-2	ASSLPGAANTGELF
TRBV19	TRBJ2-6	ASSIRDRSSGANVLT